This is a list of T cell receptor beta chains from one sample in a study of CD8 T cells in ankylosing spondylitis. TCRdb reprocessed the 5' RACE reads via MiXCR and lists one record per CDR3 protein. In the table there are around 250,000 distinct CDR3 sequences, 15% to 20% of which are singletons. Sequencing was done on a sample of blood, either unsorted or a sorted T cell fraction (not recorded which). These receptors were collected from a male donor with ankylosing spondylitis or in good health (not recorded which). The CDR3 runs from the conserved cysteine through the conserved F or W. The D gene is left open where the match is weak. Clone size is shown for a subset of rows, as once, few, many or a class of expanded clone.

abundance: many
v_gene: TRBV27
d_gene: .
j_gene: TRBJ1-2
CDR3nt: TGTGCCAGCAGTTTCGGGAGCAACTATGGCTACACCTTC
CDR3aa: CASSFGSNYGYTF

abundance: few
v_gene: TRBV5-4
d_gene: TRBD2
j_gene: TRBJ2-7
CDR3nt: TGTGCCAGCAGCTCCGGGCCGGGACTAGCGGGAGGAGGAGAGCAGTACTTC
CDR3aa: CASSSGPGLAGGGEQYF

abundance: many
v_gene: TRBV20-1
d_gene: .
j_gene: TRBJ2-2
CDR3nt: TGCAGTGCTAGACCGATGAACACCGGGGAGCTGTTTTTT
CDR3aa: CSARPMNTGELFF

abundance: few
v_gene: TRBV29-1
d_gene: .
j_gene: TRBJ1-1
CDR3nt: TGCAGCGTCGAACTGGGGCAGGGGTACGATGGGATGAACACTGAAGCTTTCTTT
CDR3aa: CSVELGQGYDGMNTEAFF

abundance: .
v_gene: TRBV6-5
d_gene: .
j_gene: TRBJ2-2
CDR3nt: TGTGCCAGCAGTTACTCGTCAGGGCCCGGGGAGCTGTTTTTT
CDR3aa: CASSYSSGPGELFF

abundance: few
v_gene: TRBV4-1
d_gene: .
j_gene: TRBJ2-7
CDR3nt: TGCGCCAGCAGCCAAGGCCCTTCAGTTTCCTACGAGCAGTACTTC
CDR3aa: CASSQGPSVSYEQYF

abundance: few
v_gene: TRBV12-3/TRBV12-4
d_gene: .
j_gene: TRBJ2-6
CDR3nt: TGTGCCAGCAGTCCCGCCGGCTCTGGGGCCAACGTCCTGACTTTC
CDR3aa: CASSPAGSGANVLTF

abundance: .
v_gene: TRBV27
d_gene: TRBD1
j_gene: TRBJ1-1
CDR3nt: TGTGCCAGCAGTTTATCAGGGGGCGTTTTCAACACTGAAGCTTTCTTT
CDR3aa: CASSLSGGVFNTEAFF

abundance: few
v_gene: TRBV9
d_gene: .
j_gene: TRBJ2-3
CDR3nt: TGTGCCAGCAGCCCCCCCGGGGGGCTGGCAGATACGCAGTATTTT
CDR3aa: CASSPPGGLADTQYF

abundance: .
v_gene: TRBV5-5
d_gene: .
j_gene: TRBJ1-1
CDR3nt: TGTGCCAGCAGCTGGGGACTGAGCGCGACTGAAGCTTTCTTT
CDR3aa: CASSWGLSATEAFF

abundance: few
v_gene: TRBV4-2
d_gene: TRBD2
j_gene: TRBJ2-5
CDR3nt: TGTGCCAGCAGCCAAGAGACTAGCGGGACCCAAGAGACCCAGTACTTC
CDR3aa: CASSQETSGTQETQYF

abundance: few
v_gene: TRBV12-3/TRBV12-4
d_gene: TRBD2
j_gene: TRBJ2-1
CDR3nt: TGTGCCAGCTTAGTAACAGGGCTAGCGGGAGACAATGAGCAGTTCTTC
CDR3aa: CASLVTGLAGDNEQFF

abundance: .
v_gene: TRBV9
d_gene: .
j_gene: TRBJ2-7
CDR3nt: TGTGCCAGCAGCGGAGGTATGACCTACGAGCAGTACTTC
CDR3aa: CASSGGMTYEQYF

abundance: .
v_gene: TRBV7-2
d_gene: .
j_gene: TRBJ1-1
CDR3nt: TGTGCCAGCAGCTTAACCACTGAAGCTTTCTTT
CDR3aa: CASSLTTEAFF

abundance: .
v_gene: TRBV27
d_gene: TRBD2
j_gene: TRBJ2-3
CDR3nt: TGTGCCAGCAGTTTAGTAGGGGCTAGCGGAGGCACAGATACGCAGTATTTT
CDR3aa: CASSLVGASGGTDTQYF

abundance: .
v_gene: TRBV4-2
d_gene: .
j_gene: TRBJ2-7
CDR3nt: TGTGCCAGCAGCCAGGTGGGCGGAAGCTCCTACGAGCAGTACTTC
CDR3aa: CASSQVGGSSYEQYF

abundance: few
v_gene: TRBV28
d_gene: .
j_gene: TRBJ2-1
CDR3nt: TGTGCCAGCAGTTTCGAGGGACCGGGAACCGATGAGCAGTTCTTC
CDR3aa: CASSFEGPGTDEQFF

abundance: .
v_gene: TRBV27
d_gene: .
j_gene: TRBJ2-4
CDR3nt: TGTGCCAGCAGACCGGGAGAGAGGACCGTCGCGTTAGCCAAAAACATTCAGTACTTC
CDR3aa: CASRPGERTVALAKNIQYF

abundance: .
v_gene: TRBV6-1
d_gene: .
j_gene: TRBJ2-1
CDR3nt: TGTGCCAGCAGTGATGCATCCTTTGAGAAGTTCTTC
CDR3aa: CASSDASFEKFF

abundance: few
v_gene: TRBV6-1
d_gene: TRBD1
j_gene: TRBJ1-5
CDR3nt: TGTGCCAGCAGTCTTCAACAGGGGACTCAGCCCCAGCATTTT
CDR3aa: CASSLQQGTQPQHF

abundance: .
v_gene: TRBV11-2
d_gene: .
j_gene: TRBJ1-3
CDR3nt: TGTGCCAGCAGCGCACCGGACAGCTTCTCTGGAAACACCATATATTTT
CDR3aa: CASSAPDSFSGNTIYF

abundance: .
v_gene: TRBV5-1
d_gene: .
j_gene: TRBJ2-1
CDR3nt: TGCGCCAGCAGTGAAACAGGGAATGAGCAGTTCTTC
CDR3aa: CASSETGNEQFF

abundance: .
v_gene: TRBV20-1
d_gene: TRBD2
j_gene: TRBJ2-7
CDR3nt: TGCAGTGCTAGAGCCCACCTAGCGGGAGTGAGAGAGCAGTACTTC
CDR3aa: CSARAHLAGVREQYF

abundance: .
v_gene: TRBV4-1
d_gene: TRBD2
j_gene: TRBJ2-5
CDR3nt: TGCGCCAGCAGCCCCGGACTAGCGATAAGAATGGGAGAGACCCAGTACTTC
CDR3aa: CASSPGLAIRMGETQYF

abundance: .
v_gene: TRBV19
d_gene: TRBD2
j_gene: TRBJ2-1
CDR3nt: TGTGCTGCACGGCCCGGGACTAGTAGCTACAATGAGCAGTTCTTC
CDR3aa: CAARPGTSSYNEQFF

abundance: few
v_gene: TRBV25-1
d_gene: .
j_gene: TRBJ2-7
CDR3nt: TGTGCCAGCAGTGATTATAGGACATCCTCCTACGAGCAGTACTTC
CDR3aa: CASSDYRTSSYEQYF

abundance: few
v_gene: TRBV29-1
d_gene: .
j_gene: TRBJ2-2
CDR3nt: TGCAGCGCCCCGATGGAGCCCACCGGGGAGCTGTTTTTT
CDR3aa: CSAPMEPTGELFF

abundance: .
v_gene: TRBV12-5
d_gene: TRBD2
j_gene: TRBJ2-1
CDR3nt: TGTGCTAGTGGTCCTGGACTAGCGGGAGAGGATGAGCAGTTCTTC
CDR3aa: CASGPGLAGEDEQFF

abundance: .
v_gene: TRBV9
d_gene: .
j_gene: TRBJ1-4
CDR3nt: TGTGCCAGCAGCGTTACAGGAGGCGGGAATGAAAAACTGTTTTTT
CDR3aa: CASSVTGGGNEKLFF

abundance: .
v_gene: TRBV4-2
d_gene: TRBD2
j_gene: TRBJ2-5
CDR3nt: TGTGCCAGCAGCCAAGATGGTAGGGGACTAGCGGGAGAGGAGACCCAGTACTTC
CDR3aa: CASSQDGRGLAGEETQYF

abundance: .
v_gene: TRBV4-3
d_gene: TRBD1
j_gene: TRBJ2-3
CDR3nt: TGCGCCAGCAGCCAAGACCTCGGGACAGGGATGGCAGATACGCAGTATTTT
CDR3aa: CASSQDLGTGMADTQYF

abundance: many
v_gene: TRBV7-8
d_gene: TRBD1
j_gene: TRBJ2-7
CDR3nt: TGTGCCAGCAGAGAGGGACAGGCGCTCGAGCAGTACTTC
CDR3aa: CASREGQALEQYF

abundance: .
v_gene: TRBV25-1
d_gene: TRBD1
j_gene: TRBJ1-2
CDR3nt: TGTGCCAGCAGTGCCTGGGACAGGGGGAACTATGGCTACACCTTC
CDR3aa: CASSAWDRGNYGYTF

abundance: few
v_gene: TRBV5-1
d_gene: TRBD2
j_gene: TRBJ2-1
CDR3nt: TGCGCCAGCAGCTTCGAGGGAGGGTATTTGGACAATGAGCAGTTCTTC
CDR3aa: CASSFEGGYLDNEQFF

abundance: many
v_gene: TRBV7-2
d_gene: TRBD2
j_gene: TRBJ2-3
CDR3nt: TGTGCCAGCACCCTACTACCGAGCGGGGGCCCCCGAGATACGCAGTATTTT
CDR3aa: CASTLLPSGGPRDTQYF

abundance: .
v_gene: TRBV13
d_gene: .
j_gene: TRBJ2-7
CDR3nt: TGTGCCAGCAGCCCCGGTAGGCTTAACGAGCAGTACTTC
CDR3aa: CASSPGRLNEQYF

abundance: .
v_gene: TRBV12-3/TRBV12-4
d_gene: .
j_gene: TRBJ1-4
CDR3nt: TGTGCCAGCAGTTCCAACCGGGATACTAATGAAAAACTGTTTTTT
CDR3aa: CASSSNRDTNEKLFF

abundance: few
v_gene: TRBV4-1
d_gene: .
j_gene: TRBJ2-5
CDR3nt: TGCGCCAGCAGCCAGTTTAGTGAGACTCTACAAGAGACCCAGTACTTC
CDR3aa: CASSQFSETLQETQYF

abundance: .
v_gene: TRBV11-2
d_gene: .
j_gene: TRBJ2-1
CDR3nt: TGTGCCAGCGGTGGGCTAGAATTCTATAAGCAGTTCTTC
CDR3aa: CASGGLEFYKQFF

abundance: few
v_gene: TRBV4-1
d_gene: TRBD1
j_gene: TRBJ2-7
CDR3nt: TGCGCCAGCAGCCAAGGACAGGGGTTCACCAATTACTTC
CDR3aa: CASSQGQGFTNYF

abundance: .
v_gene: TRBV12-3/TRBV12-4
d_gene: TRBD2
j_gene: TRBJ2-1
CDR3nt: TGTGCCAGCAGTAAGGGACTAGCGGGTGATGAGCAGTTCTTC
CDR3aa: CASSKGLAGDEQFF

abundance: .
v_gene: TRBV14
d_gene: .
j_gene: TRBJ2-2
CDR3nt: TGTGCCAGCAGCCAAGATCGGGGCGAGGAGCTGTTTTTT
CDR3aa: CASSQDRGEELFF

abundance: few
v_gene: TRBV28
d_gene: TRBD1
j_gene: TRBJ1-2
CDR3nt: TGTGCCAGCAGTCCAAGGACAGGGCAGGATGGCTACACCTTC
CDR3aa: CASSPRTGQDGYTF

abundance: few
v_gene: TRBV29-1
d_gene: .
j_gene: TRBJ2-1
CDR3nt: TGCAGCGTTTCGGGGGGCGCGACCTACAATGAGCAGTTCTTC
CDR3aa: CSVSGGATYNEQFF

abundance: many
v_gene: TRBV20-1
d_gene: .
j_gene: TRBJ2-1
CDR3nt: TGCAGTGCTAGACTAGACAGGAATTACAATGAGCAGTTCTTC
CDR3aa: CSARLDRNYNEQFF

abundance: few
v_gene: TRBV4-1
d_gene: TRBD2
j_gene: TRBJ2-5
CDR3nt: TGCGCCAGCAGCTCTCCCGGGACTAGCACAAAAGAGACCCAGTACTTC
CDR3aa: CASSSPGTSTKETQYF

abundance: many
v_gene: TRBV7-9
d_gene: .
j_gene: TRBJ1-5
CDR3nt: TGTGCCAGCAGTGAGGCAGGGATCAGCAATCAGCCCCAGCATTTT
CDR3aa: CASSEAGISNQPQHF

abundance: few
v_gene: TRBV11-2
d_gene: .
j_gene: TRBJ1-2
CDR3nt: TGTGCCAGCAGCTACCGTAGAACAGGGAATTTGGAGGGCTACACCTTC
CDR3aa: CASSYRRTGNLEGYTF

abundance: .
v_gene: TRBV19
d_gene: TRBD1
j_gene: TRBJ2-1
CDR3nt: TGTGCCAGTAGACACCCCGACAGGGTCAATGAGCAGTTCTTC
CDR3aa: CASRHPDRVNEQFF

abundance: .
v_gene: TRBV2
d_gene: .
j_gene: TRBJ2-5
CDR3nt: TGTGCCAGCAGTGAGACTCCGCTATCGTACCAAGAGACCCAGTACTTC
CDR3aa: CASSETPLSYQETQYF

abundance: many
v_gene: TRBV5-1
d_gene: TRBD1
j_gene: TRBJ2-1
CDR3nt: TGCGCCAGCAGCGGCGGACAGGAAGACAATGAGCAGTTCTTC
CDR3aa: CASSGGQEDNEQFF

abundance: .
v_gene: TRBV29-1
d_gene: TRBD2
j_gene: TRBJ2-5
CDR3nt: TGCAGCGTTGAAGGTCGTACTAGCGGCCAAGAGACCCAGTACTTC
CDR3aa: CSVEGRTSGQETQYF

abundance: .
v_gene: TRBV4-1
d_gene: TRBD2
j_gene: TRBJ2-7
CDR3nt: TGCGCCAGCAGCCAAGATCTAGGGAGGGGAGCCCCCGAGCAGTACTTC
CDR3aa: CASSQDLGRGAPEQYF

abundance: .
v_gene: TRBV7-2
d_gene: TRBD1
j_gene: TRBJ2-1
CDR3nt: TGTGCCAGCAGCTTATTTGGGACAGGGGCCTACAATGAGCAGTTCTTC
CDR3aa: CASSLFGTGAYNEQFF

abundance: .
v_gene: TRBV6-1
d_gene: .
j_gene: TRBJ2-1
CDR3nt: TGTGCCAGCAGAACGAACCGTATCCGGGACCCCCTAGGCAATGAGCAGTTCTTC
CDR3aa: CASRTNRIRDPLGNEQFF

abundance: .
v_gene: TRBV27
d_gene: TRBD2
j_gene: TRBJ2-3
CDR3nt: TGTGCCAGCAGTTCCCTACTAGCGGGAGGAACAGATACGCAGTATTTT
CDR3aa: CASSSLLAGGTDTQYF